Listed here is a single TCR beta chain. This CDR3 is 15 amino acids long. Germline CDR1 and CDR2: SGHRS and YFSETQ. Trimming at V came to 1 base and at J to 2 bases, leaving 4 bases not matched to a gene. TCRdb's copy holds only in-frame clones and misses some; the assay was immunoSEQ multiplex PCR. The sample has 8,900 or so clones; around two thirds are singletons. The data were obtained in a study of immune cell composition in non-small cell lung cancer. Normal lung was taken at the farthest possible site, at least 3 cm from tumour. This chain joins TRBV5-1 and TRBJ1-1, with 8 bases aligning to TRBD1. Sequenced input: non-adjacent lung tissue. This sequence originates from a human donor with non-small cell lung cancer. The CDR3 coding sequence is TGCGCCAGCAGCTTGCCGGACAGGGAAAACACTGAAGCTTTCTTT. Its translation is CASSLPDRENTEAFF.